Listed below are T cell receptor beta chains from one sample, sequenced in a study of response to subunit inactivated influenza vaccine. TCRdb re-called the RT-PCR reads with MiXCR, one entry per CDR3 protein. The sample yields under 850,000 distinct CDR3 sequences, less than 20% seen once. Sequencing used PBMCs from blood, obtained roughly 5 days after vaccination. All receptors come from a man between 45 and 60 years old who received an inactivated influenza vaccine. Each CDR3 is given with its conserved first and last residue. D genes are given only for firm matches. Only part of the rows carry a size: once, few, many, or a class if the clone is expanded.

TRBJ1-1,NA,TRBV12-3/TRBV12-4,NA,TGTGCCAGCAGTTTCTTCCTCGGAACTGAAGCTTTCTTT,CASSFFLGTEAFF
TRBJ1-1,NA,TRBV3-1,NA,TGTGCCAGCAGCCAAGACTTGATATACTCAACAGTGAACACTGAAGCTTTCTTT,CASSQDLIYSTVNTEAFF
TRBJ2-1,few,TRBV5-1,NA,TGCGCCAGCAGCTTGCGGGGCACAGGGCCACCTTACAATGAGCAGTTCTTC,CASSLRGTGPPYNEQFF
TRBJ2-3,few,TRBV28,TRBD2,TGTGCCAGCAGTTTACGCTGGACTAGCGGGAGTGCAGATACGCAGTATTTT,CASSLRWTSGSADTQYF
TRBJ2-1,NA,TRBV2,TRBD1,TGTGCCAGCAGTGGGCAGGGGGCGCCGGGCAATGAGCAGTTCTTC,CASSGQGAPGNEQFF
TRBJ1-4,few,TRBV12-3/TRBV12-4,TRBD1,TGTGCCAGCAGGGGACAGGGGGCCGAAAAACTGTTTTTT,CASRGQGAEKLFF
TRBJ2-1,NA,TRBV9,NA,TGTGCCAGCAGCGTAGCGCCCTTTAGTTCCGGCAATGAGCAGTTCTTC,CASSVAPFSSGNEQFF
TRBJ2-1,few,TRBV2,TRBD2,TGTGCCAGCACCACTAGCGGGAGAGCAAGTGAGCAGTTCTTC,CASTTSGRASEQFF
TRBJ2-5,many,TRBV6-1,NA,TGTGCCAGCAGACATCTATACAGCGAATGGACGGAGACCCAGTACTTC,CASRHLYSEWTETQYF
TRBJ2-1,few,TRBV27,TRBD2,TGTGCCAGCAGTTTTGCGGGGGGTTTCTACAATGAGCAGTTCTTC,CASSFAGGFYNEQFF